A selection of T cell receptor beta chains follows, all from one sample in a study of shared clonotypes between healthy human individuals. Only in-frame clones appear in the TCRdb table, and some are missing; sequencing was by immunoSEQ multiplex PCR. The table has just over 2,000,000 clones, around 95% seen once. Sequencing used naive CD4+ T cells sorted from blood. All receptors derive from a man in his late teens or twenties in good health. The CDR3 runs from the conserved cysteine through the conserved F or W. D genes are given only for firm matches. Not every row has a clone size; where given, it reads once, few, many or a size class.

V,J,D,size,DNA,CDR3
TRBV4-1,TRBJ2-7,TRBD2,NA,TGCGCCAGCAGCCAAGAACAAGGACTAGCGGGAGTCAACGAGCAGTACTTC,CASSQEQGLAGVNEQYF
TRBV10-3,TRBJ1-6,NA,many,TGTGCCATCAGTGAGCTTCAATCCTATAATTCACCCCTCCACTTT,CAISELQSYNSPLHF
TRBV5-4,TRBJ2-6,NA,NA,TGTGCCAGCAGCTTGGGACCGGCTTCCGGGGCCAACGTCCTGACTTTC,CASSLGPASGANVLTF
TRBV15,TRBJ1-3,TRBD1,many,TGTGCCACCAGCAGGACAGGGGATGCCGGAAACACCATATATTTT,CATSRTGDAGNTIYF
TRBV9,TRBJ1-4,TRBD1,NA,TGTGCCAGCAGCGCAGGGGACAGGCCCCTTCCAACTAATGAAAAACTGTTTTTT,CASSAGDRPLPTNEKLFF
TRBV10-3,TRBJ2-1,TRBD2,NA,TGTGCCATCAGTGAGGCCGGGTGGGAGGGCTACAATGAGCAGTTCTTC,CAISEAGWEGYNEQFF
TRBV5-1,TRBJ1-2,TRBD1,once,TGCGCCAGCAGCTTGGACCCTCCCGACAGGGCTCCCTATGGCTACACCTTC,CASSLDPPDRAPYGYTF
TRBV2,TRBJ1-2,NA,NA,TGTGCCAGCAGTGAAGGGGGGAGCTATGGCTACACCTTC,CASSEGGSYGYTF
TRBV29-1,TRBJ2-7,NA,NA,TGCAGCGTTGAAAAGGGCGAGCAGTACTTC,CSVEKGEQYF
TRBV4-1,TRBJ2-3,TRBD2,NA,TGCGCCAGCAGCCCGTTAGCGGGAGGGGTAGATACGCAGTATTTT,CASSPLAGGVDTQYF
TRBV6-5,TRBJ2-5,TRBD2,few,TGTGCCAGCAGGGGAGCGGGGCGGGAGACCCAGTACTTC,CASRGAGRETQYF
TRBV6-1,TRBJ1-1,NA,NA,TGTGCCAGCGAGTCCAACCGTGGAGCTTTCTTT,CASESNRGAFF
TRBV28,TRBJ1-1,NA,NA,TGTGCCAGCAGTTCGGACAGCCTGAACACTGAAGCTTTCTTT,CASSSDSLNTEAFF
TRBV28,TRBJ1-1,NA,once,TGTGCCAGCAGTTTATGGGAGGGTTTCGCTTTCTTT,CASSLWEGFAFF
TRBV28,TRBJ2-7,TRBD1,NA,TGTGCCAGCAGTTTCCCCCCCTTCTCCGGGACAGCGTACTACGAGCAGTACTTC,CASSFPPFSGTAYYEQYF
TRBV7-8,TRBJ1-1,NA,NA,TGTGCCAGCAGCTTATGGGAAGTCGGCTTGAACACTGAAGCTTTCTTT,CASSLWEVGLNTEAFF
TRBV11-3,TRBJ2-1,TRBD1,NA,TGTGCCAGCAGCTTAGAATCCACAGGGGGCTCTGAGCAGTTCTTC,CASSLESTGGSEQFF
TRBV9,TRBJ2-3,NA,NA,TGTGCCAGCAGCGGTAGCACTCGCTTGGATACGCAGTATTTT,CASSGSTRLDTQYF
TRBV7-2,TRBJ2-1,TRBD1,NA,TGTGCCAGCAGCTCGTCAATCACTACAGGGGGAAGGGGCAATGAGCAGTTCTTC,CASSSSITTGGRGNEQFF
TRBV11-2,TRBJ1-1,NA,NA,TGTGCCAGCAGCTCAAGAGGGGTTACGAACACTGAAGCTTTCTTT,CASSSRGVTNTEAFF
TRBV18,TRBJ1-2,NA,NA,TGTGCCAGCTCACCACCGGTCGGGGATGGCTACACCTTC,CASSPPVGDGYTF
TRBV7-9,TRBJ1-1,TRBD1,NA,TGTGCCAGCAGCTTACTACAGGGGGTCACTGAAGCTTTCTTT,CASSLLQGVTEAFF
TRBV2,TRBJ2-5,TRBD1,NA,TGTGCCAGCAGTGAACAGGGGGCGGGAGAGACCCAGTACTTC,CASSEQGAGETQYF
TRBV30,TRBJ1-2,NA,NA,TGTGCCTCTTCACAGGCCGCTAACTATGGCTACACCTTC,CASSQAANYGYTF
TRBV9,TRBJ1-2,NA,NA,TGTGCCAGCAGCGTAAATTCGGTCTTAGGGGGCTACACCTTC,CASSVNSVLGGYTF
TRBV20-1,TRBJ1-2,TRBD1,NA,TGCAGTGCTAGAGATCTTGACAGGGGGGACTTC,CSARDLDRGDF
TRBV6-6,TRBJ1-5,TRBD1,once,TGTGCCAGCAGACCGGGACAGCCCTACATTCAGCCCCAGCATTTT,CASRPGQPYIQPQHF
TRBV2,TRBJ1-3,NA,NA,TGTGCCAGCAGTTCAACAGGGATAGCGGGAAACACCATATATTTT,CASSSTGIAGNTIYF
TRBV27,TRBJ1-6,NA,NA,TGTGCCAGCAGTTTAGACCAATTAAAGCCGAATTCACCCCTCCACTTT,CASSLDQLKPNSPLHF
TRBV11-2,TRBJ1-6,NA,few,TGTGCCAGCAGCTCGACAGGTTCGAATTCACCCCTCCACTTT,CASSSTGSNSPLHF
TRBV7-3,TRBJ2-3,NA,NA,TGTGCCAGCAGCCCTTCTGCGGGGAGCACAGATACGCAGTATTTT,CASSPSAGSTDTQYF
TRBV29-1,TRBJ2-5,TRBD1,NA,TGCAGCGTGGGACAGTGGGGAGAGACCCAGTACTTC,CSVGQWGETQYF
TRBV11-3,TRBJ2-7,NA,NA,TGTGCCAGCAGCCCCCGGACAGACTCCTACGAGCAGTACTTC,CASSPRTDSYEQYF
TRBV7-9,TRBJ2-3,TRBD2,NA,TGTGCCAGCAGCTCCTGGCTAGCGGGGGGCACAGATACGCAGTATTTT,CASSSWLAGGTDTQYF
TRBV5-4,TRBJ2-1,TRBD1,once,TGTGCCAGCAGCTTCCGGACAGGGCGCAATGAGCAGTTCTTC,CASSFRTGRNEQFF
TRBV2,TRBJ1-5,NA,NA,TGTGCCAGCAGTGATCCCCCTCAGCCCCAGCATTTT,CASSDPPQPQHF
TRBV11-2,TRBJ2-1,NA,NA,TGTGCCAGCAGCTTTGCTAGAGGGGGCAATGAGCAGTTCTTC,CASSFARGGNEQFF
TRBV30,TRBJ2-7,NA,NA,TGTGCCTGGAGTGTTGGAGGGACGTCCTACGAGCAGTACTTC,CAWSVGGTSYEQYF
TRBV19,TRBJ2-5,NA,NA,TGTGCCAGTAGTAGAGACTTCCAGAGACCCCAGTACTTC,CASSRDFQRPQYF
TRBV30,TRBJ1-6,NA,NA,TGTGCCTGGAGTGGACTTAGAAATTCACCCCTCCACTTT,CAWSGLRNSPLHF
TRBV2,TRBJ2-3,TRBD2,NA,TGTGCCAGCAGTGTTAGCGGGAGGGCCAGGACAGATACGCAGTATTTT,CASSVSGRARTDTQYF